The entry below describes one T cell receptor beta chain. This clonotype has a handful of counts. The target of this receptor is not known. Base quality data are lacking; no much larger clone is found one base away. In the germline V gene, CDR1 corresponds to MDHEN and CDR2 to SYDVKM. Trimming removed 2 bases from V and 0 bases from J; the gene matches leave 4 bases unexplained. Including cysteine and phenylalanine, the CDR3 has 15 amino acids. Only the CDR3 DNA stays, 45 bases, in frame from base 1. These data come from a study of patients and donors after allogeneic stem cell transplantation (dated by TCRdb to between 2020 and 2021). The library came from RT-PCR. Sequencing was carried out with a NextSeq 550. TCRdb cleaned the public reads at Q25 with fastp, built clones with MiXCR and kept in-frame beta chains. Entries that share a CDR3 protein sequence are merged under the most common genes and DNA. A total of over 150,000 distinct CDR3 sequences appear in this sample, 30% of them only once. The top ten clonotypes cover around 3.2% of the sample.

Sequenced: blood, either unsorted or a sorted T cell fraction (not recorded which). This sequence originates from a human donor who was either an allogeneic HSCT recipient or a stem cell or donor lymphocyte infusion donor (not recorded which). It is not recorded whose cells these are; they may come from a transplant donor. The V gene is TRBV28 and the J gene is TRBJ2-7, with 7 junctional bases fitting TRBD1. Here the CDR3 is given as CASSLPGTVSYEQYF. The nucleotide sequence is given as TGTGCCAGCAGTTTACCGGGGACAGTCTCCTACGAGCAGTACTTC.